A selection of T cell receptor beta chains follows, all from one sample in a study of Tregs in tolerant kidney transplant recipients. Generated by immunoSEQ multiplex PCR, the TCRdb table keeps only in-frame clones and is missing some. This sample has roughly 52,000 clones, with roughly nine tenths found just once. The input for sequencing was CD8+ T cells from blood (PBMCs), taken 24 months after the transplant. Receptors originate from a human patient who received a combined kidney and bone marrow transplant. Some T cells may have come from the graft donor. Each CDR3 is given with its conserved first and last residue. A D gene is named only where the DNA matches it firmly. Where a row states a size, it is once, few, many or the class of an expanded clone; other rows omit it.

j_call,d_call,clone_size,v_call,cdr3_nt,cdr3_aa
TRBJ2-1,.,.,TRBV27,TGTGCCAGCAGTTATTTTATTAACAATGAGCAGTTCTTC,CASSYFINNEQFF
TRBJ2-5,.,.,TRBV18,TGTGCCAGCTCCCCCACGTATACTCCCCAAGAGACCCAGTACTTC,CASSPTYTPQETQYF
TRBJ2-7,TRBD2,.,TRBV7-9,TGTGCCAGCAGCTTAGACGCGGGAGAATACTACGAGCAGTACTTC,CASSLDAGEYYEQYF
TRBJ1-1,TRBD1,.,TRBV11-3,TGTGCCAGCAGCTCAACCACAGGGGACTTGTCTGAAGCTTTCTTT,CASSSTTGDLSEAFF
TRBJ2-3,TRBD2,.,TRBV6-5,TGTGCCAGCAGTATAGCGGGGGGGGCAGATACGCAGTATTTT,CASSIAGGADTQYF
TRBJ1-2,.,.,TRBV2,TGTGCCAGCAGTGAAGATGAGGTTACCCAGAACTATGGCTACACCTTC,CASSEDEVTQNYGYTF
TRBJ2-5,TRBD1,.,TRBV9,TGTGCCAGCACCTTACAGGGGTACAGTGGGGAGACCCAGTACTTC,CASTLQGYSGETQYF
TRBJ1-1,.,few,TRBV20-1,TGCAGTGCGCCCGGGGGGACTGAAGCTTTCTTT,CSAPGGTEAFF
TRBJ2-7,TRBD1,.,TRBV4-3,TGCGCCAGCAGCCAAGATTGGGGACAGGGGAACTACGAGCAGTACTTC,CASSQDWGQGNYEQYF
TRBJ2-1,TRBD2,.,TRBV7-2,TGTGCCAGCAGCTACCTTCGCGGGGGGGAGCCTGAGCAGTTCTTC,CASSYLRGGEPEQFF
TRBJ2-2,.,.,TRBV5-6,TGTGCCAGCAGCTTGACGGGGAACACCGGGGAGCTGTTTTTT,CASSLTGNTGELFF
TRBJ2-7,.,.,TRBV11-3,TGTGCCAGCAGCTTATATACAGGGCCCTACGAGCAGTACTTC,CASSLYTGPYEQYF
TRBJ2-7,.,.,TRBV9,TGTGCCAGCAGCGTAAATTCGGGGAGCTACGAGCAGTACTTC,CASSVNSGSYEQYF
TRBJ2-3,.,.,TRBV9,TGTGCCAGCAGCGTTTCACAGGGTTTTGCCACAGATACGCAGTATTTT,CASSVSQGFATDTQYF
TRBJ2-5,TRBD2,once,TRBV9,TGTGCCAGCAGCGCAGGGACTAGCGGGTCATACCAAGAGACCCAGTACTTC,CASSAGTSGSYQETQYF
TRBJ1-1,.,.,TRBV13,TGTGCCAGCAGCTTAGGCAGGGCGGCAGCAAACACTGAAGCTTTCTTT,CASSLGRAAANTEAFF
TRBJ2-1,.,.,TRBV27,TGTGCCAGCAGTTTATATAAGCGGCACAATGAGCAGTTCTTC,CASSLYKRHNEQFF
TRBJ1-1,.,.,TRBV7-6,TGTGCCAGCAGCTTAGAACCCCCGGAGGGCGTGAACACTGAAGCTTTCTTT,CASSLEPPEGVNTEAFF